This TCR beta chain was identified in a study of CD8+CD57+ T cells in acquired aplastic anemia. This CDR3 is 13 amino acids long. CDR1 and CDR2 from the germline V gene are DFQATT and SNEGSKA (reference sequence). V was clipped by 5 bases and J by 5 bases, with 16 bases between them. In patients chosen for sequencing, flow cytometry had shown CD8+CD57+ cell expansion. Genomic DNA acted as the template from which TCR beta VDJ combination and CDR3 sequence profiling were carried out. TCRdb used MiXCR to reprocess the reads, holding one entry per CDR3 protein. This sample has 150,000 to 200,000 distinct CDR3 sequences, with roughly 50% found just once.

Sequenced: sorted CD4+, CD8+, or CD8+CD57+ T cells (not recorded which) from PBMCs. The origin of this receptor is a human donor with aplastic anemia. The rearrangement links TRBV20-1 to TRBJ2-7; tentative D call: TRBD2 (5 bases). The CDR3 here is CSASPGSRDEQYF. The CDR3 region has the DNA TGCAGTGCTTCGCCGGGATCTAGGGACGAGCAGTACTTC.